The 27 T cell receptor beta chains reported below all come from one sample, sequenced in a study of beta chain features in type 1 diabetes. Investigators reverse transcribed all isolated RNA, so they sequenced expressed TCRB transcripts. Assay used: immunoSEQ multiplex PCR; TCRdb lists only in-frame clones, some missing. Of 140,000 or so clones listed, around a tenth are singletons. Material for sequencing was central memory CD4+ T cells from blood. These receptors were taken from a man aged 18 to 35 in good health.

Only a few counts were recorded for this clone. The rearrangement joins TRBV7-2 to TRBJ2-5; 9 bases agree with TRBD2. Losses at the gene ends were 6 bases for V and 11 bases for J; bases not matched to a gene: 10. Germline V gene sequence: CDR1 SGHTA, CDR2 FQGNSA. This CDR3 is 13 amino acids long. In nucleotides, the CDR3 is TGTGCCAGCAGGTACGGGACTAGCTGGGAGCAGTACTTC. Amino acid sequence: CASRYGTSWEQYF.

This clone was observed a single time. The chain carries TRBV7-2 and TRBJ2-7; 11 positions match TRBD1. The CDR3 has 16 amino acids. Germline V lookup: CDR1 SGHTA, CDR2 FQGNSA. V lost 5 bases, J lost 4 bases, and 10 bases stayed unmatched. This CDR3 reads CASSPNLGTGGYEQYF. CDR3 in DNA: TGTGCCAGCAGCCCGAACCTCGGGACAGGGGGGTACGAGCAGTACTTC.

V usage is TRBV6-1 and J usage is TRBJ1-5; D not certain. CDR3 length equals 12 residues. Germline V gives CDR1 MNHNS, CDR2 SASEGT. V lost 6 bases and J lost 4, with 7 bases in between. The CDR3 sequence is CASRPGNQPQHF. CDR3 in DNA: TGTGCCAGCAGACCAGGAAATCAGCCCCAGCATTTT.

V and J are TRBV5-4 and TRBJ1-2, with D unclear. The V end was cut by 4 bases, the J end by 7 bases, with 11 bases between. Germline CDR1 SGHNT, CDR2 YYREEE (reference sequence). CDR3 length equals 12 residues. The CDR3 is CASSQDLGGYTF. DNA for the CDR3: TGTGCCAGCAGCCAAGATCTCGGTGGCTACACCTTC.

This clone was seen just once. The chain carries TRBV11-2 and TRBJ1-3; the D gene is possibly TRBD1 (5 bases). The CDR3 contains 15 residues. V lost 5 bases, J lost 0 bases, and 11 bases lay in between. Germline assignment: CDR1 SGHAT and CDR2 FQNNGV. Here the CDR3 reads CASSRDSLSGNTIYF. The CDR3 DNA follows: TGTGCCAGCAGCCGAGACAGTCTCTCTGGAAACACCATATATTTT.

This clone was detected a few times. The chain joins TRBV11-3 to TRBJ2-1, with D perhaps TRBD1 (5 bases). V dropped 5 bases and J dropped 1 base, with 9 bases sitting between them. There are 14 residues in the CDR3. Germline lookup yields CDR1 SGHNT and CDR2 YENEEA. In nucleotides, the CDR3 is TGTGCCAGCAGCCCAAGGGGTTCCTACAATGAGCAGTTCTTC. Residues: CASSPRGSYNEQFF. Full variable domain (outside the CDR3, taken from reference TRBV11-3 and TRBJ2-1): EAGVVQSPRYKIIEKKQPVAFWCNPISGHNTLYWYLQNLGQGPELLIRYENEEAVDDSQLPKDRFSAERLKGVDSTLKIQPAELGDSAVYLCASSPRGSYNEQFFGPGTRLTVL.

This clone has only a few counts. The chain carries TRBV30 and TRBJ2-5; D uncertain. This CDR3 region has 12 residues. V was clipped by 4 bases and J by 5 bases, with 11 bases between them. Germline V gene lookup returns CDR1 GTSNPN and CDR2 SVGIG (reference sequence). CDR3 residues: CAWTTGVETQYF. CDR3 in DNA: TGTGCCTGGACTACCGGAGTGGAGACCCAGTACTTC.

The J gene is TRBJ2-3, the V gene TRBV28; possibly TRBD2 for D (7 bases). CDR3 length equals 14 residues. The V end was cut by 4 bases, the J end by 1 base, with 9 bases between. The germline gives CDR1 MDHEN, CDR2 SYDVKM. CDR3 bases: TGTGCCAGCAGTTGGGGGGGCGGCACAGATACGCAGTATTTT. It encodes CASSWGGGTDTQYF.

This clone was seen a handful of times. J is TRBJ2-7 and V is TRBV6-1, with D maybe TRBD1 (6 bases). The ends were cut back, 1 base at V and 6 bases at J, with 13 bases in the middle. CDR3 size: 14 residues. CDR1 and CDR2 from the germline V gene are MNHNS and SASEGT. CDR3 sequence: CASSEDSQGLEQYF. Written as DNA, the CDR3 is TGTGCCAGCAGTGAAGATTCGCAGGGGCTCGAGCAGTACTTC.

The V gene is TRBV7-3, the J gene TRBJ2-2; the match to TRBD2 covers 8 bases. V shed 9 bases and J 2 bases; nucleotides not matched to a gene: 5. This CDR3 is built from 14 residues. CDR1 and CDR2 from the germline V gene are SGHTA and FQGTGA. CDR3 in amino acids: CASGSGGNTGELFF. Here the CDR3 DNA reads TGTGCCAGTGGGAGCGGGGGCAACACCGGGGAGCTGTTTTTT.

This clone came up a few times. The CDR3 loop reads CASIRGGREQFF. The DNA for the CDR3 is TGTGCCAGCATCCGGGGGGGCAGGGAGCAGTTCTTC. The chain uses TRBV7-2 and TRBJ2-1; 8 bases are shared with TRBD2. This CDR3 region has 12 residues. CDR1 is SGHTA, CDR2 FQGNSA, per germline. V lost 7 bases, J lost 10 bases, and 6 bases stayed unmatched. The full variable domain, completed using reference TRBV7-2 and TRBJ2-1, is GAGVSQSPSNKVTEKGKDVELRCDPISGHTALYWYRQSLGQGLEFLIYFQGNSAPDKSGLPSDRFSAERTGGSVSTLTIQRTQQEDSAVYLCASIRGGREQFFGPGTRLTVL.

This rearrangement joins TRBV5-4 to TRBJ2-1, with 8 nucleotides matching TRBD1. The CDR3 is 15 residues long. V lost 3 bases, J lost 0 bases, and 2 bases stayed unmatched. Germline V gene data show CDR1 as SGHNT and CDR2 as YYREEE (reference sequence). For the CDR3, the DNA is TGTGCCAGCAGCTCGGGACAGGTCTCCTACAATGAGCAGTTCTTC. It encodes CASSSGQVSYNEQFF.

This clone was found a few times. The J gene is TRBJ1-5, the V gene TRBV7-2, with TRBD1 as a possible D gene (6 bases). CDR1 SGHTA and CDR2 FQGNSA come from the germline V gene. V was shortened by 5 bases and J by 5 bases, with 10 bases between the two germline ends. The CDR3 is made up of 13 amino acids. The CDR3 DNA reads as TGTGCCAGCAGCGCAGGGGAAGATCAGCCCCAGCATTTT. This sequence encodes CASSAGEDQPQHF.

The chain carries TRBV6-5 and TRBJ2-1, with a possible D match to TRBD2 (7 bases). In germline, CDR1 is MNHEY, CDR2 SVGAGI. The CDR3 has 16 amino acids. Trimming stripped 2 bases from V and 5 bases from J, with 16 bases between. CDR3 amino acids: CASSYPAGGGHNEQFF. CDR3 nucleotides: TGTGCCAGCAGTTACCCCGCCGGCGGGGGCCACAATGAGCAGTTCTTC.

This clone showed up just a few times. The chain's CDR3 is CASSPSGGRGDTQYF. CDR3 nucleotide sequence: TGTGCCAGCAGCCCTAGCGGGGGGAGGGGAGATACGCAGTATTTT. This rearrangement joins TRBV11-2 to TRBJ2-3, with TRBD2 identical over 11 bases. CDR1 and CDR2 (germline): SGHAT, FQNNGV. J lost 5 bases, V lost 5 bases, and 6 bases had no gene match. The CDR3 is 15 amino acids.

CDR3 in amino acids: CASSAPGLATPYEQYF. Written as DNA, the CDR3 is TGTGCCAGCAGCGCTCCGGGACTAGCCACCCCATACGAGCAGTACTTC. V usage is TRBV7-8 and J usage is TRBJ2-7; 9 nucleotides line up with TRBD2. Germline CDR1 is SGHVS and CDR2 is FQNEAQ. The ends lost 5 bases at V and 4 bases at J; junction bases unmatched: 12. The CDR3 is made up of 16 amino acids.

In its sample, this clone was seen a few times. The chain is built from TRBV6-1 and TRBJ2-3, with D maybe TRBD2 (5 bases). The CDR3 sequence is 13 residues long. The germline gives CDR1 MNHNS, CDR2 SASEGT. V shed 2 bases and J shed 6 bases, with 9 bases lying between them. CDR3 in DNA: TGTGCCAGCAGTGAAATTAGGAGGGATACGCAGTATTTT. It translates to CASSEIRRDTQYF.

This clone was recorded many times. This chain joins TRBV6-6 and TRBJ2-7; no reliable D call. Trimming stripped 5 bases from V and 6 bases from J, with 8 bases between. The germline V gene has CDR1 MNHNY and CDR2 SVGAGI (reference sequence). The CDR3 is 11 amino acids. The CDR3 spells CASSGQSEQYF. CDR3 bases: TGTGCCAGCAGTGGGCAGAGCGAGCAGTACTTC.

The V and J genes are TRBV7-9 and TRBJ2-3, with 8 bases fitting TRBD1. CDR3 length equals 15 residues. Germline V gene data show CDR1 as SEHNR and CDR2 as FQNEAQ (reference sequence). V was clipped by 5 bases and J by 4 bases; unmatched bases: 8. As DNA, the CDR3 is TGTGCCAGCAGCCGGGGACAGGACGGCGCAGATACGCAGTATTTT. Translating it yields CASSRGQDGADTQYF.

This clone has a handful of counts. The chain has TRBV19 and TRBJ2-7; 11 positions match TRBD2. With V trimmed by 1 base and J by 5 bases, 7 bases remained unmatched. The CDR3 contains 16 residues. Germline V gene lookup returns CDR1 LNHDA and CDR2 SQIVND (reference sequence). CDR3 region: CASSIGTSGGAHEQYF. In nucleotides, the CDR3 is TGTGCCAGTAGTATAGGAACTAGCGGGGGAGCACACGAGCAGTACTTC.

The chain carries TRBV11-2 and TRBJ1-1; D is unresolved. CDR3 length: 15 amino acids. CDR1 SGHAT and CDR2 FQNNGV come from the germline V gene. Trimming left V 1 base short and J 4 bases short, with 13 bases between. The DNA for the CDR3 is TGTGCCAGCAGCTTAGCGAACAGTGCCTTCACTGAAGCTTTCTTT. Protein product: CASSLANSAFTEAFF.

Worth noting for this clone: Other DNA sequences in this sample translate to the same CDR3. The chain employs TRBV28 and TRBJ2-7; 12 bases agree with TRBD1. Looked up from germline, CDR1 is MDHEN and CDR2 is SYDVKM. With V trimmed by 2 bases and J by 7 bases, 6 bases remained unmatched. The CDR3 runs 15 residues. As DNA, the CDR3 is TGTGCCAGCAGTTTAAGGGACAGGGGGCGAGGGGAGCAGTACTTC. This gives the protein CASSLRDRGRGEQYF.

The chain combines TRBV30 with TRBJ2-7; 7 bases fit TRBD1. Trimming cost V 1 base and J 4 bases; bases outside gene matches: 1. The CDR3 is made up of 12 amino acids. In germline, CDR1 is GTSNPN, CDR2 SVGIG (reference sequence). CDR3 sequence: CAWSGQGYEQYF. CDR3 nucleotide sequence: TGTGCCTGGAGTGGACAGGGTTACGAGCAGTACTTC.

The chain recombines TRBV4-2 with TRBJ2-5; D perhaps matches TRBD1 (6 bases). Per the germline V gene, CDR1 is LGHNA and CDR2 is YNFKEQ. The CDR3 length is 15 residues. V lost 4 bases, J lost 3 bases, and 15 bases lay in between. In nucleotides, the CDR3 is TGTGCCAGCAGCCGAGCCTACAACAGGGAAGAGACCCAGTACTTC. Translated, it gives CASSRAYNREETQYF.

The table lists this clone with many counts. This chain connects TRBV7-2 to TRBJ2-7; D is ambiguous. The CDR3 is made up of 13 amino acids. Germline CDR1 reads SGHTA; CDR2 reads FQGNSA. V was trimmed by 2 bases and J by 5 bases, leaving 10 bases between them. CDR3 amino acids: CASSLLGPDEQYF. The CDR3 coding sequence is TGTGCCAGCAGCTTATTGGGCCCGGACGAGCAGTACTTC.

The genes are TRBV14 and TRBJ1-5, with a possible D match to TRBD1 (6 bases). The V gene lost 0 bases and the J gene lost 5 bases, with 17 bases spanning the gap. CDR1 SGHDN and CDR2 FVKESK come from the germline V gene. The CDR3 has 17 residues. CDR3 DNA sequence: TGTGCCAGCAGCCAAGAGGGAACCGGGACAAGAGATCAGCCCCAGCATTTT. Translated, it gives CASSQEGTGTRDQPQHF.

With respect to this clone: One end of the junction is discordant with germline, which a read error may explain. The chain uses TRBV6-5 and TRBJ2-5, with D perhaps TRBD2 (6 bases). The germline gives CDR1 MNHEY, CDR2 SVGAGI. The CDR3 covers 14 residues. CDR3 DNA sequence: TGTGCCATCAGTGACCATACGGGGGTAAAGACCCAGTACTTC. It codes for CAISDHTGVKTQYF.